This TCR beta chain derives from a study of beta chain features in type 1 diabetes. Overall study context: Examined across all samples were 90 million to 130 million sorted cells.

Sequencing targeted expressed TCRB transcripts, as all isolated RNA had been reverse transcribed. Profiling relied on immunoSEQ multiplex PCR, and the TCRdb table lists in-frame clones only, not all of them. The repertoire holds about 160,000 clones, roughly 8% seen once, with over 0.45% in the top ten. V was trimmed by 5 bases and J by 4 bases, leaving 8 bases between them. Germline V gene data show CDR1 as MNHNS and CDR2 as SASEGT. The CDR3 is made up of 12 amino acids. The study's findings and limits: Patients and controls would be equally affected if PCR favored shorter templates. Moderate but significant shortening of TCRB CDR3s was recorded in all four CD4+ subsets from Type 1 diabetes patients.

Regarding this clone: Its target is unknown. At the DNA level, this CDR3 is encoded by other sequences in the same sample as well.

The specimen sequenced was central memory CD4+ T cells from blood. This chain connects TRBV6-1 to TRBJ1-2, with D possibly TRBD1 on 5 matching bases. The TCR was taken from a woman aged 18-29 years with type 1 diabetes. The CDR3 protein is CASSPQGYGYTF. DNA for the CDR3: TGTGCCAGCAGTCCCCAGGGCTATGGCTACACCTTC.